Below, 22 T cell receptor beta chains from the same sample are listed, as sequenced in a study of T cells in Graves' hyperthyroidism and ophthalmopathy. Researchers took RNA transcripts and amplified the TCR beta CDR3 regions from them. Researchers ran a first-round RT-PCR on the TCR CDR3 using the HTBI primer set. TCRdb recomputed calls from the multiplex PCR reads with MiXCR, one row per CDR3 protein. The table lists a few hundred thousand distinct CDR3 sequences, around 15% of them singletons. The sequencing input was blood. The receptors shown here come from a woman in her late teens or twenties with Graves' hyperthyroidism.

The chain employs TRBV14 and TRBJ2-5; a weak D match, TRBD1 (5 bases). Germline CDR1 SGHDN, CDR2 FVKESK. CDR3 size: 11 residues. The V gene lost 5 bases and the J gene lost 13 bases, with 14 bases spanning the gap. The chain's CDR3 is CASSKGVYRYF. The DNA for the CDR3 is TGTGCCAGCAGCAAAGGGGTTTATCGGTACTTC. Full variable domain (rest looked up from reference TRBV14 and TRBJ2-5): EAGVTQFPSHSVIEKGQTVTLRCDPISGHDNLYWYRRVMGKEIKFLLHFVKESKQDESGMPNNRFLAERTGGTYSTLKVQPAELEDSGVYFCASSKGVYRYFGPGTRLLVL.

The chain has TRBV5-1 and TRBJ2-7; TRBD1 matches 7 bases. The V gene end was trimmed by 3 bases and the J gene end by 0 bases; junction bases not matched to a gene: 15. The germline V gene encodes CDR1 SGHRS and CDR2 YFSETQ. The CDR3 has 18 amino acids. The chain's CDR3 is CASSWGPRTGGPSYEQYF. In DNA form, the CDR3 reads TGCGCCAGCAGCTGGGGGCCCAGGACAGGTGGTCCCTCCTACGAGCAGTACTTC.

About this clonotype: A clone one base away is much larger, so this may be a read error. The chain's CDR3 is CASSWDGGYEQFF. In DNA, the CDR3 is TGCGCCAGCAGCTGGGACGGGGGTTACGAGCAGTTCTTC. V gene TRBV5-1 combines with J gene TRBJ2-1; D might be TRBD2 (6 bases). The germline CDR1 and CDR2 sequences are SGHRS and YFSETQ. V was trimmed by 3 bases and J by 10 bases, leaving 14 bases between them. The CDR3 is made up of 13 amino acids. Filled out from reference TRBV5-1 and TRBJ2-1, the complete variable domain reads KAGVTQTPRYLIKTRGQQVTLSCSPISGHRSVSWYQQTPGQGLQFLFEYFSETQRNKGNFPGRFSGRQFSNSRSEMNVSTLELGDSALYLCASSWDGGYEQFFGPGTRLTVL.

This clonotype was counted ten times or more. This chain links TRBV30 with TRBJ1-4; 9 bases agree with TRBD1. V lost 6 bases, J lost 1 base, and 9 bases stayed unmatched. The CDR3 contains 16 residues. Germline assignment: CDR1 GTSNPN and CDR2 SVGIG (reference sequence). CDR3 in DNA: TGTGCCTGTACAGGGGGCTACGGTGGAACTAATGAAAAACTGTTTTTT. This encodes CACTGGYGGTNEKLFF.

This clonotype has at least ten counts. In DNA form, the CDR3 reads TGCGCCAGCAGCTTGGACAGCGCAAACACTGAAGCTTTCTTT. Its translation: CASSLDSANTEAFF. V usage is TRBV5-1 and J usage is TRBJ1-1; no reliable D call. CDR1 SGHRS and CDR2 YFSETQ come from the germline V gene. V lost 0 bases, J lost 2 bases, and 8 bases lay in between. This CDR3 is 14 amino acids long.

This clonotype appeared a few times. The genes are TRBV7-2 and TRBJ1-2; 8 nucleotides line up with TRBD1. The CDR3 runs 14 residues. Germline lookup yields CDR1 SGHTA and CDR2 FQGNSA. The V segment lost 5 bases and the J segment 6 bases; nucleotides outside the gene matches: 8. The CDR3 DNA sequence: TGTGCCAGCAGCCCTTCCGGGACAGGAGATGGCTACACCTTC. Protein: CASSPSGTGDGYTF. The full variable domain, in which reference TRBV7-2 and TRBJ1-2 provide the parts outside the CDR3, is GAGVSQSPSNKVTEKGKDVELRCDPISGHTALYWYRQSLGQGLEFLIYFQGNSAPDKSGLPSDRFSAERTGGSVSTLTIQRTQQEDSAVYLCASSPSGTGDGYTFGSGTRLTVV.

This clonotype was seen only a few times. This sequence joins TRBV19 and TRBJ1-1; D might be TRBD1 (5 bases). The CDR3 consists of 14 residues. Germline values: CDR1 LNHDA, CDR2 SQIVND (reference sequence). The ends were cut back, 5 bases at V and 2 bases at J, with 12 bases in the middle. CDR3 sequence: CASSLPGTNTEAFF. CDR3 in DNA: TGTGCCAGTAGTCTACCGGGGACCAACACTGAAGCTTTCTTT.

As concerns this clonotype: Because it lacks the conserved phenylalanine or tryptophan at the end, this CDR3 is likely a read error. The rearrangement joins TRBV4-1 to TRBJ1-2; D is undetermined. Trimming took off 0 bases at V and 4 bases at J, with 9 bases between the two ends. This CDR3 is built from 14 residues. Germline V gene sequence: CDR1 MGHRA, CDR2 YSYEKL. The CDR3 loop reads CASSQEWFGYGYTL. Here the CDR3 DNA reads TGCGCCAGCAGCCAAGAGTGGTTTGGCTATGGCTACACCCTC.

This clonotype was observed a few times. The J gene is TRBJ1-4, the V gene TRBV5-1; 10 bases line up with TRBD1. The germline V gene encodes CDR1 SGHRS and CDR2 YFSETQ. J was trimmed by 7 bases and V by 4 bases; bases with no gene match: 4. There are 14 residues in the CDR3. CDR3 nucleotides: TGCGCCAGCAGCCGAGGGACAGGGGTTGAAAAACTGTTTTTT. Its translation is CASSRGTGVEKLFF. Variable domain in full (rest from reference TRBV5-1 and TRBJ1-4): KAGVTQTPRYLIKTRGQQVTLSCSPISGHRSVSWYQQTPGQGLQFLFEYFSETQRNKGNFPGRFSGRQFSNSRSEMNVSTLELGDSALYLCASSRGTGVEKLFFGSGTQLSVL.

This clonotype has more than one count but fewer than ten. V gene TRBV7-2 combines with J gene TRBJ2-1; D is uncertain. This CDR3 region has 12 residues. Germline V gene lookup returns CDR1 SGHTA and CDR2 FQGNSA. Trimming removed 2 bases from V and 10 bases from J, with 9 bases in between. The CDR3 DNA is TGTGCCAGCAGCTTAACAGCATACGAGCAGTTCTTC. Translation gives CASSLTAYEQFF.

Turning to this clonotype: The conserved phenylalanine or tryptophan normally closing the CDR3 is absent here, so this likely arose from a read error. This chain uses TRBV29-1 with TRBJ2-7; D perhaps matches TRBD2 (6 bases). The V end lost 4 bases, the J end lost 1 base, and 11 bases lay between the germline ends. The V gene's germline CDR1 is SQVTM and CDR2 ANQGSEA. The CDR3 has 13 amino acids. The CDR3 spells CSVGRGGSYEQYL. The CDR3 DNA sequence: TGCAGCGTTGGAAGGGGAGGATCCTACGAGCAGTACCTC.

This clonotype turned up a few times. A much larger clone differs by one base, so this may be a read error. The chain couples TRBV12-3 or TRBV12-4 to TRBJ2-3, with 7 bases lining up with TRBD1. Trimming cost V 7 bases and J 4 bases; bases outside gene matches: 8. The CDR3 runs 14 residues. The CDR3 reads CASKGALQADTQYF. CDR3 bases: TGTGCCAGCAAGGGGGCCCTACAGGCAGATACGCAGTATTTT.

This clonotype was seen ten or more times. This chain connects TRBV6-1 to TRBJ2-7; tentatively, D is TRBD1 (5 bases). Germline V gene sequence: CDR1 MNHNS, CDR2 SASEGT. The CDR3 loop spans 17 amino acids. Trimming took 5 bases from V and 3 from J, leaving 23 bases between them. The CDR3 region is CASSPSGPRERGYEQYF. The CDR3 nucleotides are TGTGCCAGCAGTCCATCCGGGCCCCGTGAAAGGGGCTACGAGCAGTACTTC.

CDR3 nucleotide sequence: TGTGCCAGCAGTGAATTTGCGGGAGTCCAAGAGACCCAGTACTTC. Its protein product is CASSEFAGVQETQYF. V is TRBV25-1 and J is TRBJ2-5; the match to TRBD2 covers 7 bases. Germline V gene sequence: CDR1 MGHDK, CDR2 SYGVNS. This CDR3 comprises 15 residues. The V and J ends lost 1 base and 1 base, in that order; junction bases with no gene match: 3.

This clonotype was counted many times. V and J are TRBV7-9 and TRBJ2-7; the D gene is possibly TRBD2 (5 bases). Germline V CDR1 and CDR2: SEHNR, FQNEAQ (reference sequence). The CDR3 has 13 amino acids. V lost 0 bases and J 5 bases, leaving 8 bases between the germline ends. In DNA form, the CDR3 reads TGTGCCAGCAGCTTAGCTATCGGGGACGAGCAGTACTTC. Translated: CASSLAIGDEQYF. Combining the CDR3 with reference TRBV7-9 and TRBJ2-7 gives the whole variable domain DTGVSQNPRHKITKRGQNVTFRCDPISEHNRLYWYRQTLGQGPEFLTYFQNEAQLEKSRLLSDRFSAERPKGSFSTLEIQRTEQGDSAMYLCASSLAIGDEQYFGPGTRLTVT.

This clonotype came up many times. The gene calls are TRBV6-1 and TRBJ2-6; either TRBD1 or TRBD2 may fit D (5 bases each). Trimming left V 6 bases short and J 0 bases short, with 24 bases between. The CDR3 totals 20 residues. Per germline, CDR1 MNHNS and CDR2 SASEGT. CDR3 sequence reads: CASSHRDGGHTFSGANVLTF. CDR3 in DNA: TGTGCCAGCAGCCATCGGGACGGAGGCCATACCTTCTCTGGGGCCAACGTCCTGACTTTC.

In its sample, this clonotype was seen many times. The V call is TRBV2, the J call TRBJ2-7; 7 bases agree with TRBD1. The CDR3 consists of 13 residues. With 6 bases clipped from V and 3 bases from J, the junction kept 5 bases outside the gene matches. Germline lookup yields CDR1 SNHLY and CDR2 FYNNEI. The CDR3 nucleotides read TGTGCCAGCAGCAGTCAGGGGGTCTACGAGCAGTACTTC. Translating gives CASSSQGVYEQYF.

The chain links TRBV7-2 to TRBJ1-2; no definite D call. The V gene's germline CDR1 is SGHTA and CDR2 FQGNSA. V dropped 2 bases and J dropped 1 base, with 5 bases sitting between them. The CDR3 covers 13 residues. Here the CDR3 DNA reads TGTGCCAGCAGCTTAAAGTATAACTATGGCTACACCTTC. Encoded protein: CASSLKYNYGYTF.

Regarding this clonotype: This clone may be a read error of a much larger clone one base away. The gene calls are TRBV28 and TRBJ2-7; D is unresolved. Germline V gene data show CDR1 as MDHEN and CDR2 as SYDVKM. With 10 bases removed from V and 0 bases from J, the gap between germline ends came to 10 bases. There are 12 residues in the CDR3. The CDR3 region is CANTESSYEQYF. CDR3 in DNA: TGTGCCAACACCGAGAGCTCCTACGAGCAGTACTTC.

This chain connects TRBV28 to TRBJ1-5; D gene uncertain. V was clipped by 5 bases and J by 4 bases, with 18 bases between them. CDR1 and CDR2 from the germline V gene are MDHEN and SYDVKM. CDR3 length: 16 residues. CDR3 in DNA: TGTGCCAGCAGTCCCCAGCTGGCTCTTCAAAATCAGCCCCAGCATTTT. It specifies CASSPQLALQNQPQHF.

DNA for the CDR3: TGTGCCAGCAGAAAGCTAGCGGGAGTTGGCAATGAGCAGTTCTTC. This sequence encodes CASRKLAGVGNEQFF. J is TRBJ2-1 and V is TRBV6-1, with 10 bases lining up with TRBD2. With 6 bases clipped from V and 6 bases from J, the junction kept 8 bases outside the gene matches. This CDR3 contains 15 residues. Germline V gives CDR1 MNHNS, CDR2 SASEGT.

V is TRBV20-1 and J is TRBJ1-3; the match to TRBD1 covers 10 bases. The CDR3 consists of 21 residues. The trim removed 3 bases at V and 7 bases at J, leaving 27 bases unmatched. The germline V gene encodes CDR1 DFQATT and CDR2 SNEGSKA (reference sequence). CDR3 DNA sequence: TGCAGTGCTAGTTCGGGTCCGGGGACAGGGGTTTTCATTGGTGGGTCGAACACCATATATTTT. Amino acid sequence: CSASSGPGTGVFIGGSNTIYF.